A selection of T cell receptor beta chains follows, all from one sample in a study of breast tumors, draining lymph nodes, adjacent tissues. TCRdb used MiXCR to reprocess the multiplex PCR reads, holding one entry per CDR3 protein. The sample has 150,000 to 200,000 distinct CDR3 sequences; 30% to 35% are singletons. The sequenced sample was axillary lymph node tissue. These receptor sequences come from a female donor with breast cancer. Some clones in this sample may be carry-over from other donors' samples. Both conserved end residues are part of each CDR3. Fields, in order: J gene, V gene, CDR3 protein.

>TRBJ2-1|TRBV4-2
CASSQEESGRAKFF
>TRBJ1-3|TRBV9
CASSGQLNTIYF
>TRBJ1-2|TRBV5-1
CASSLGVAYGYTF
>TRBJ2-7|TRBV7-8
CASSLGGSNEQYF
>TRBJ1-3|TRBV20-1
CSARSLDNSYSGNTIYF
>TRBJ1-4|TRBV29-1
CSVPTAGGEKLFF
>TRBJ1-2|TRBV29-1
CSGRGNRINYGYTF
>TRBJ2-7|TRBV5-1
CASSHRTSGSALYEQYF
>TRBJ2-1|TRBV6-5
CASSSGTGANNEQFF
>TRBJ2-5|TRBV7-3
CASSSGLAGRAGETQYF
>TRBJ1-5|TRBV12-3/TRBV12-4
CASSFNRVGQPQHF
>TRBJ2-3|TRBV28
CASSLYLSGADTQYF
>TRBJ1-1|TRBV7-3
CASSLGAHSRGPEAFF
>TRBJ1-5|TRBV27
CASSGTGDYSNQPQHF
>TRBJ1-5|TRBV5-5
CASSFFLRGQPQHF
>TRBJ2-7|TRBV5-8
CASSADLESLGYEQYF
>TRBJ2-1|TRBV2
CASSDRWHEQFF
>TRBJ2-2|TRBV12-3/TRBV12-4
CASSLIGFTGELFF
>TRBJ1-5|TRBV19
CASSTHEPGQPQHF
>TRBJ2-7|TRBV12-3/TRBV12-4
CASSFTVSSYEQYF